The clone carrying this TCR beta chain was recorded only once. Its antigen is as yet unknown. Samples underwent the assay at deep level. The authors ran unsorted PBMC replicate PCRs on about 300 ng DNA, some 30,000 T cell genomes. Libraries were prepared by immunoSEQ multiplex PCR; TCRdb keeps only in-frame clonotypes and omits some of them. The sample holds about 480,000 clones, 70% to 80% seen once. Germline CDR1 and CDR2: SGHAT and FQNNGV. The CDR3 is made up of 14 amino acids. Germline trimming cut 4 bases from V and 3 bases from J; bases unmatched to any gene: 4. This sample is part of a study of shared clonotypes between healthy human individuals. Overall study results and limits: Clonotype sharing among donors was thought likely to change with sequencing depth.

Sequenced input: PBMCs. This sequence joins TRBV11-2 and TRBJ2-7; 9 bases match TRBD1. This TCR was recovered from a middle-aged woman in good health. Some clones in this sample may be carry-over from other donors' samples. CDR3 in DNA: TGTGCCAGCAGCTCGGGACAGGGACTCTACGAGCAGTACTTC. Encoded protein: CASSSGQGLYEQYF.